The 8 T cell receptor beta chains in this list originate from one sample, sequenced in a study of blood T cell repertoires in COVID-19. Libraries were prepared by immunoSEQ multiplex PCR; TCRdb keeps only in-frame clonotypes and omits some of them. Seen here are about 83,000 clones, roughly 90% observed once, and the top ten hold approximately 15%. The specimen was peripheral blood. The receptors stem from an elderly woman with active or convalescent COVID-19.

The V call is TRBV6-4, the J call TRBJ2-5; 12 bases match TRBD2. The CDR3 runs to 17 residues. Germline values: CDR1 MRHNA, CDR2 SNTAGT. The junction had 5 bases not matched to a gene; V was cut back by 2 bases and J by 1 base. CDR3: CASSDPPSGGAQETQYF. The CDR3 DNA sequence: TGTGCCAGCAGTGACCCGCCTAGCGGGGGGGCCCAAGAGACCCAGTACTTC.

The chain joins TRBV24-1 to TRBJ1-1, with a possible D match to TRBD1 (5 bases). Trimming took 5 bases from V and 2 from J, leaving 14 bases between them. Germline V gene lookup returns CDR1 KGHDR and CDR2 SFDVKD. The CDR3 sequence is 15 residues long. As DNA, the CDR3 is TGTGCCACCAGTGCCGCGCGGGGCCCCAACACTGAAGCTTTCTTT. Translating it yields CATSAARGPNTEAFF.

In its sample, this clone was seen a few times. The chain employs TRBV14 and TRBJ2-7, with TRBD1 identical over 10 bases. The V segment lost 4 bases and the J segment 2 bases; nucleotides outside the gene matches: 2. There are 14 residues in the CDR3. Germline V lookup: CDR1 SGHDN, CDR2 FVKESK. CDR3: CASSRTGGTYEQYF. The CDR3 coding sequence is TGTGCCAGCAGCCGGACAGGGGGGACCTACGAGCAGTACTTC.

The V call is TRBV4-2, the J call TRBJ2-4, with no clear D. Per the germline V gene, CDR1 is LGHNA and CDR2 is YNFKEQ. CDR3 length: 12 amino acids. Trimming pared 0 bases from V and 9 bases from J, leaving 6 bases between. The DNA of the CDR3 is TGTGCCAGCAGCCAAGATTCTCCCATTCAGTACTTC. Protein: CASSQDSPIQYF.

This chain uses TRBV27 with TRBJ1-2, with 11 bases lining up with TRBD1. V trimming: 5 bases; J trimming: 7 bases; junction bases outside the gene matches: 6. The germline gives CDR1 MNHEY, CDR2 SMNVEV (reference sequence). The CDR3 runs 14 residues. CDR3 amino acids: CASSPGQGVGGYTF. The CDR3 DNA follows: TGTGCCAGCAGTCCGGGACAGGGGGTGGGTGGCTACACCTTC.

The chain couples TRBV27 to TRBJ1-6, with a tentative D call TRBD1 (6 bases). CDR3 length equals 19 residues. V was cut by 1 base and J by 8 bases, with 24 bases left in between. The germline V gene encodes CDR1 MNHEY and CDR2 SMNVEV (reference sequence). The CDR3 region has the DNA TGTGCCAGCAGTTTATATTCACGTGGGGGGGGCAGAATCTATTCACCCCTCCACTTT. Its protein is CASSLYSRGGGRIYSPLHF.

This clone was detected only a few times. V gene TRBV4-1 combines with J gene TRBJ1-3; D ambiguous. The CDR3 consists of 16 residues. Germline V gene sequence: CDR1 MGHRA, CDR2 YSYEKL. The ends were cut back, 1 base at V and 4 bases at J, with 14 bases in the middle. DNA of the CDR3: TGCGCCAGCAGCCAAGGAGGCGCCCCCTTGGGAAACACCATATATTTT. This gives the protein CASSQGGAPLGNTIYF.

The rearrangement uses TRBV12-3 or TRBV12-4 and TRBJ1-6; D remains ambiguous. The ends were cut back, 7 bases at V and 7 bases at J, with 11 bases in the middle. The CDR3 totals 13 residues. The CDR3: CASTPTGNSPLHF. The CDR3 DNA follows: TGTGCCAGCACTCCGACCGGGAATTCACCCCTCCACTTT.